A single T cell receptor beta chain is shown here with its context. Seattle cases were enrolled at active infection and followed longitudinally. This entry comes from a study of blood T cell repertoires in COVID-19. Looking at the study overall: There were acute and convalescent COVID-19 samples, and they came from the United States, Italy and Spain. PBMCs, B-cell-depleted T cells, or T cells were the source of the cDNA or gDNA that made up the material.

Authors' processing steps: Scientists estimated how many nucleated cells there were by amplifying reference gene primers. Libraries were prepared by immunoSEQ multiplex PCR; TCRdb keeps only in-frame clonotypes and omits some of them. V, J and clone size were drawn from that table, and D and trimming were deduced from the DNA. The sample holds a few hundred thousand clones, approximately 90% seen once. The sample was peripheral blood. This clonotype originated in a woman aged 45-59 years with COVID-19, enrolled during active disease.

CDR3 amino acids: CAISVGARSPLHF. As DNA, the CDR3 is TGTGCCATCAGTGTGGGGGCTAGATCACCCCTCCACTTT. J is TRBJ1-6 and V is TRBV10-3, with D possibly matching TRBD1 (6 bases). CDR3 length: 13 residues. The V end lost 4 bases, the J end lost 10 bases, and 11 bases lay between the germline ends. Germline CDR1 ENHRY, CDR2 SYGVKD.